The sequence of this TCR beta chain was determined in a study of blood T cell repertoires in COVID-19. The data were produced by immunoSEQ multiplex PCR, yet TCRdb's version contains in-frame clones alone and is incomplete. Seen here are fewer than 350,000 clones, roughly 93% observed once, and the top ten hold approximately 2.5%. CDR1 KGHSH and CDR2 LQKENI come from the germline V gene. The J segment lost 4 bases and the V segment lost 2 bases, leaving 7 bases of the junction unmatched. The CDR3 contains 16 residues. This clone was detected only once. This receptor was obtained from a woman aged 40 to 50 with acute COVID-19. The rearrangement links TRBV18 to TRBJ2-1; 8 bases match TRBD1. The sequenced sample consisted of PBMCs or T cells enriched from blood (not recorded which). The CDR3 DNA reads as TGTGCCAGCTCACCAAACAGGGGGAAGGGGTACAATGAGCAGTTCTTC. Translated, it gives CASSPNRGKGYNEQFF.